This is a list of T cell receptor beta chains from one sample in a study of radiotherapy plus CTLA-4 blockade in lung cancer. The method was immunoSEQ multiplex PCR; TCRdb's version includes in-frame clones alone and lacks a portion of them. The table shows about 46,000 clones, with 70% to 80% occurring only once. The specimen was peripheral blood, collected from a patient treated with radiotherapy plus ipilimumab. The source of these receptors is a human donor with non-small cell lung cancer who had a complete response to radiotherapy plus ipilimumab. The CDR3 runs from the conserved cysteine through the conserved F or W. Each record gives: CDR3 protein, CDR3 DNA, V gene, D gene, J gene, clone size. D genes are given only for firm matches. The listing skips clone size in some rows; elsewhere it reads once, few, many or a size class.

cdr3_aa: CASTGRRLSLKEAFF; cdr3_nt: TGTGCCAGTACGGGTCGTCGTTTGTCGCTGAAAGAAGCTTTCTTT; v_call: TRBV19; d_call: .; j_call: TRBJ1-1; clone_size: .
cdr3_aa: CASSLATRDTQYF; cdr3_nt: TGCGCCAGCAGCTTGGCCACGCGCGATACGCAGTATTTT; v_call: TRBV5-1; d_call: .; j_call: TRBJ2-3; clone_size: .
cdr3_aa: CASSYRQGRETQYF; cdr3_nt: TGTGCCAGCAGCTACCGACAGGGGAGGGAGACCCAGTACTTC; v_call: TRBV7-2; d_call: TRBD1; j_call: TRBJ2-5; clone_size: .
cdr3_aa: CAWSYVAGSETQYF; cdr3_nt: TGTGCCTGGAGTTATGTAGCGGGAAGCGAGACCCAGTACTTC; v_call: TRBV30; d_call: TRBD2; j_call: TRBJ2-5; clone_size: .
cdr3_aa: CASSLSQTGGYGYTF; cdr3_nt: TGTGCCAGCAGTTTATCCCAGACGGGAGGCTATGGCTACACCTTC; v_call: TRBV27; d_call: .; j_call: TRBJ1-2; clone_size: .
cdr3_aa: CASSPPGHQPQHF; cdr3_nt: TGTGCCAGCTCACCTCCAGGGCATCAGCCCCAGCATTTT; v_call: TRBV18; d_call: .; j_call: TRBJ1-5; clone_size: .
cdr3_aa: CASGTGLEETQYF; cdr3_nt: TGTGCCAGCGGCACAGGGCTTGAAGAGACCCAGTACTTC; v_call: TRBV13; d_call: .; j_call: TRBJ2-5; clone_size: many
cdr3_aa: CASSDEGAETQYF; cdr3_nt: TGTGCCAGCAGTGATGAGGGGGCAGAGACCCAGTACTTC; v_call: TRBV2; d_call: TRBD1; j_call: TRBJ2-5; clone_size: once
cdr3_aa: CAWSNANVLTF; cdr3_nt: TGTGCCTGGTCAAATGCCAACGTCCTGACTTTC; v_call: TRBV30; d_call: .; j_call: TRBJ2-6; clone_size: .
cdr3_aa: CASSYGSGRGETQYF; cdr3_nt: TGCGCCAGCAGCTATGGCAGCGGGAGGGGGGAGACCCAGTACTTC; v_call: TRBV5-1; d_call: TRBD2; j_call: TRBJ2-5; clone_size: .
cdr3_aa: CASGTGRGYEQYF; cdr3_nt: TGTGCCAGCGGGACAGGGAGAGGCTACGAGCAGTACTTC; v_call: TRBV7-2; d_call: TRBD1; j_call: TRBJ2-7; clone_size: .
cdr3_aa: CASSSLTYTDTQYF; cdr3_nt: TGTGCCAGCAGCTCCCTGACTTACACAGATACGCAGTATTTT; v_call: TRBV7-8; d_call: .; j_call: TRBJ2-3; clone_size: .
cdr3_aa: CAGGGKGNQPQHF; cdr3_nt: TGTGCCGGGGGGGGGAAGGGCAATCAGCCCCAGCATTTT; v_call: TRBV30; d_call: .; j_call: TRBJ1-5; clone_size: once
cdr3_aa: CASSVLGGQETQYF; cdr3_nt: TGTGCCAGCAGCGTACTCGGGGGGCAAGAGACCCAGTACTTC; v_call: TRBV13; d_call: TRBD2; j_call: TRBJ2-5; clone_size: .
cdr3_aa: CASRLSPLRGTSNYGYTF; cdr3_nt: TGTGCCAGCAGGCTCTCCCCTTTGCGGGGGACTTCTAACTATGGCTACACCTTC; v_call: TRBV11-2; d_call: .; j_call: TRBJ1-2; clone_size: .
cdr3_aa: CASSPRGLYNEQFF; cdr3_nt: TGTGCCAGCAGTCCCCGGGGACTTTACAATGAGCAGTTCTTC; v_call: TRBV6-5; d_call: .; j_call: TRBJ2-1; clone_size: .
cdr3_aa: CASSPGLAGGNEQFF; cdr3_nt: TGCGCCAGCAGCCCCGGACTAGCGGGAGGCAATGAGCAGTTCTTC; v_call: TRBV5-1; d_call: TRBD2; j_call: TRBJ2-1; clone_size: .
cdr3_aa: CASSRLEYNEQFF; cdr3_nt: TGTGCCAGTAGTCGGCTAGAATACAATGAGCAGTTCTTC; v_call: TRBV19; d_call: .; j_call: TRBJ2-1; clone_size: few
cdr3_aa: CSVESPAGIAHNEQFF; cdr3_nt: TGCAGCGTCGAATCCCCAGCAGGGATAGCCCACAATGAGCAGTTCTTC; v_call: TRBV29-1; d_call: .; j_call: TRBJ2-1; clone_size: .
cdr3_aa: CASSPTGVDTEAFF; cdr3_nt: TGTGCCAGCAGCCCTACAGGGGTGGACACTGAAGCTTTCTTT; v_call: TRBV9; d_call: TRBD1; j_call: TRBJ1-1; clone_size: .
cdr3_aa: CAWSLEQGSYGYTF; cdr3_nt: TGTGCCTGGAGCTTGGAACAGGGTAGCTATGGCTACACCTTC; v_call: TRBV30; d_call: .; j_call: TRBJ1-2; clone_size: .
cdr3_aa: CASRTAGQGLQETQYF; cdr3_nt: TGTGCCAGCAGGACCGCGGGACAGGGCCTACAAGAGACCCAGTACTTC; v_call: TRBV28; d_call: TRBD1; j_call: TRBJ2-5; clone_size: once
cdr3_aa: CASSTGSDYGYTF; cdr3_nt: TGTGCCAGCAGTACCGGGTCAGACTATGGCTACACCTTC; v_call: TRBV28; d_call: .; j_call: TRBJ1-2; clone_size: .
cdr3_aa: CARGVAGGLGETQYF; cdr3_nt: TGTGCCAGGGGGGTAGCGGGGGGTCTAGGGGAGACCCAGTACTTC; v_call: TRBV6-1; d_call: TRBD2; j_call: TRBJ2-5; clone_size: .
cdr3_aa: CAISESQGIKETQYF; cdr3_nt: TGTGCCATCAGTGAGTCCCAGGGTATCAAAGAGACCCAGTACTTC; v_call: TRBV10-3; d_call: .; j_call: TRBJ2-5; clone_size: .
cdr3_aa: CASSSSRIQRPNTEAFF; cdr3_nt: TGTGCCAGCAGCTCTTCGAGGATCCAACGACCTAACACTGAAGCTTTCTTT; v_call: TRBV7-2; d_call: .; j_call: TRBJ1-1; clone_size: .
cdr3_aa: CASSQAGMGDTQYF; cdr3_nt: TGCGCCAGCAGCCAAGCCGGGATGGGGGATACGCAGTATTTT; v_call: TRBV4-3; d_call: .; j_call: TRBJ2-3; clone_size: .
cdr3_aa: CASSLRGQGANEKLFF; cdr3_nt: TGTGCCAGCAGCTTGCGTGGACAGGGGGCAAATGAAAAACTGTTTTTT; v_call: TRBV7-2; d_call: TRBD1; j_call: TRBJ1-4; clone_size: .
cdr3_aa: CASSTGRRGGYTF; cdr3_nt: TGTGCCAGTAGTACCGGAAGAAGGGGGGGCTACACCTTC; v_call: TRBV19; d_call: .; j_call: TRBJ1-2; clone_size: .
cdr3_aa: CASSLTGADTQYF; cdr3_nt: TGTGCCAGCAGCCTCACAGGGGCGGATACGCAGTATTTT; v_call: TRBV7-9; d_call: TRBD1; j_call: TRBJ2-3; clone_size: once
cdr3_aa: CASSQKLAGEAGELFF; cdr3_nt: TGCGCCAGCAGCCAAAAGCTAGCGGGAGAAGCCGGGGAGCTGTTTTTT; v_call: TRBV4-3; d_call: TRBD2; j_call: TRBJ2-2; clone_size: once
cdr3_aa: CASRKDSYGYTF; cdr3_nt: TGTGCCAGCAGAAAGGACAGCTATGGCTACACCTTC; v_call: TRBV2; d_call: .; j_call: TRBJ1-2; clone_size: once
cdr3_aa: CATSRDGTGEETQYF; cdr3_nt: TGTGCCACCAGCAGAGACGGGACAGGGGAAGAGACCCAGTACTTC; v_call: TRBV15; d_call: TRBD1; j_call: TRBJ2-5; clone_size: few
cdr3_aa: CASSGQGVEGYGYTF; cdr3_nt: TGTGCCAGTAGTGGACAGGGAGTTGAGGGCTATGGCTACACCTTC; v_call: TRBV19; d_call: TRBD1; j_call: TRBJ1-2; clone_size: .
cdr3_aa: CASSFPSQAYTQYF; cdr3_nt: TGTGCCAGCAGCTTCCCGTCCCAGGCGTATACGCAGTATTTT; v_call: TRBV7-2; d_call: .; j_call: TRBJ2-3; clone_size: .
cdr3_aa: CASSERRGDYNEQFF; cdr3_nt: TGTGCCAGCAGTGAAAGGCGGGGGGACTACAATGAGCAGTTCTTC; v_call: TRBV2; d_call: TRBD2; j_call: TRBJ2-1; clone_size: .
cdr3_aa: CASSLTTGTEAFF; cdr3_nt: TGTGCCAGCAGTTTAACGACGGGGACTGAAGCTTTCTTT; v_call: TRBV27; d_call: .; j_call: TRBJ1-1; clone_size: .
cdr3_aa: CASYSGRKNIQYF; cdr3_nt: TGTGCCAGCTATAGCGGGAGGAAAAACATTCAGTACTTC; v_call: TRBV6-5; d_call: TRBD2; j_call: TRBJ2-4; clone_size: .
cdr3_aa: CASSEANTIYF; cdr3_nt: TGTGCCAGCAGTGAGGCAAACACCATATATTTT; v_call: TRBV2; d_call: .; j_call: TRBJ1-3; clone_size: .
cdr3_aa: CASSQQMTGGYGYTF; cdr3_nt: TGCGCCAGCAGCCAGCAAATGACAGGGGGCTATGGCTACACCTTC; v_call: TRBV4-1; d_call: TRBD1; j_call: TRBJ1-2; clone_size: .
cdr3_aa: CARTGGGYNEQFF; cdr3_nt: TGTGCTCGGACCGGGGGGGGTTACAATGAGCAGTTCTTC; v_call: TRBV30; d_call: TRBD2; j_call: TRBJ2-1; clone_size: .
cdr3_aa: CASSRQQNTEAFF; cdr3_nt: TGTGCCAGCAGCAGACAGCAAAACACTGAAGCTTTCTTT; v_call: TRBV7-9; d_call: .; j_call: TRBJ1-1; clone_size: .
cdr3_aa: CASSELLRTVDQPQHF; cdr3_nt: TGTGCCAGCAGTGAACTGCTTCGCACGGTGGATCAGCCCCAGCATTTT; v_call: TRBV2; d_call: .; j_call: TRBJ1-5; clone_size: .
cdr3_aa: CASSPLPTGRGETQYF; cdr3_nt: TGTGCCAGCAGCCCCTTACCGACAGGGAGAGGAGAGACCCAGTACTTC; v_call: TRBV5-4; d_call: TRBD1; j_call: TRBJ2-5; clone_size: few
cdr3_aa: CASSYSIIDNEQFF; cdr3_nt: TGTGCCAGCAGTTACTCAATAATTGACAATGAGCAGTTCTTC; v_call: TRBV6-5; d_call: .; j_call: TRBJ2-1; clone_size: few